This T cell receptor (beta chain) derives from a study of blood T cell repertoires in COVID-19. From germline, CDR1 is SGHRS and CDR2 YFSETQ. The junction had 3 bases not matched to a gene; V was cut back by 4 bases and J by 0 bases. The CDR3 loop spans 15 amino acids. Assay: immunoSEQ multiplex PCR; the TCRdb copy retains only in-frame clones and omits some. The sample lists under 450,000 clones; roughly 87% were seen once. The sequencing sample was made of PBMCs or T cells enriched from blood (not recorded which). The gene calls are TRBV5-1 and TRBJ1-3, with 8 bases matching TRBD1. This TCR was sampled from a woman between 25 and 40 years old who had recovered from COVID-19. CDR3 sequence: CASSRDRGSGNTIYF. The CDR3 DNA sequence: TGCGCCAGCAGCCGCGACAGGGGCTCTGGAAACACCATATATTTT. The whole variable domain, filled in from reference TRBV5-1 and TRBJ1-3, reads KAGVTQTPRYLIKTRGQQVTLSCSPISGHRSVSWYQQTPGQGLQFLFEYFSETQRNKGNFPGRFSGRQFSNSRSEMNVSTLELGDSALYLCASSRDRGSGNTIYFGEGSWLTVV.